This T cell receptor (beta chain) is from a study of cytomegalovirus exposure and HLA in healthy donors. About the study: Within the Caucasian-associated ancestry cluster were around 81% of the 398 genotyped donors.

Primers: 60 Vbeta forward and 13 Jbeta reverse. Method: immunoSEQ multiplex PCR; TCRdb's copy keeps in-frame clones and lacks some. The sample has roughly 200,000 clones, about 80% seen once. Germline assignment: CDR1 SGHVS and CDR2 FNYEAQ. This CDR3 is 13 amino acids long. The germline V and J ends were trimmed by 3 bases and 4 bases, with 9 bases remaining between them. Of note for this clone: Its target is unknown.

Study-level findings and limits: The authors listed 150 to 200 TCR beta chains as cytomegalovirus-associated.

Sequenced: PBMCs. The chain recombines TRBV7-6 with TRBJ2-5, with D possibly matching TRBD2 (6 bases). This TCR derives from a woman between 40 and 50 years old in good health and CMV-seronegative. CDR3 sequence: CASSFDGGETQYF. The CDR3 coding sequence is TGTGCCAGCAGCTTTGACGGGGGAGAGACCCAGTACTTC.